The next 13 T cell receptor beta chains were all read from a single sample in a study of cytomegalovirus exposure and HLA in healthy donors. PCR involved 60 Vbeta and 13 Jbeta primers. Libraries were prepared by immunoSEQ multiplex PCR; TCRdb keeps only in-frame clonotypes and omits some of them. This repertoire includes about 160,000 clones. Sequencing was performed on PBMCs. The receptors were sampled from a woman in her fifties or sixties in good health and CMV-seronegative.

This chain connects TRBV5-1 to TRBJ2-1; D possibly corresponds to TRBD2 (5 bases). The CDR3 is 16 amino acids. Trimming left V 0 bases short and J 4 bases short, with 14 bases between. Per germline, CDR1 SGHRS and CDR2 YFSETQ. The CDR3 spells CASSLDGLGVYNEQFF. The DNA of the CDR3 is TGCGCCAGCAGCTTGGATGGACTCGGAGTATACAATGAGCAGTTCTTC.

The CDR3 sequence is CASSLWGQVGNQPQHF. The CDR3 DNA sequence: TGTGCCAGCAGCCTTTGGGGACAGGTGGGCAATCAGCCCCAGCATTTT. V and J are TRBV7-8 and TRBJ1-5; 8 nucleotides match TRBD1. Unmatched junction bases numbered 8, after V lost 5 bases and J lost 2 bases. The CDR3 length is 16 residues. CDR1 SGHVS and CDR2 FQNEAQ come from the germline V gene.

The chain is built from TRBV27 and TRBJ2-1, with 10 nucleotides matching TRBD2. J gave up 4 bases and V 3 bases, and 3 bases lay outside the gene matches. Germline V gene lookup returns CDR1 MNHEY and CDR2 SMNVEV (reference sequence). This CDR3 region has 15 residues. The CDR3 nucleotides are TGTGCCAGCAGTTTGGTACTAGCGGGGTACAATGAGCAGTTCTTC. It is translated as CASSLVLAGYNEQFF.

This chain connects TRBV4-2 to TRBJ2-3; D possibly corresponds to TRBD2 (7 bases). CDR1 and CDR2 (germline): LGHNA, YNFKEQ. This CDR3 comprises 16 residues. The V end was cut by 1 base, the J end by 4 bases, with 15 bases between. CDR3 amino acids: CASSQVSGGGADTQYF. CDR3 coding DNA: TGTGCCAGCAGCCAAGTCAGTGGGGGGGGCGCAGATACGCAGTATTTT.

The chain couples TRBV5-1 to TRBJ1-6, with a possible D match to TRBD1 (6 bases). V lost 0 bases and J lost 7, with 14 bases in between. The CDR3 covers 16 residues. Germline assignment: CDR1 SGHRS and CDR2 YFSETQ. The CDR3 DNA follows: TGCGCCAGCAGCTTGGAGACGCAGGGGCGGAATTCACCCCTCCACTTT. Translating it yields CASSLETQGRNSPLHF.

The CDR3 region has the DNA TGTGCCAGCAGCTTGGGTGCGGACAGGGGCACTGAAGCTTTCTTT. Protein sequence: CASSLGADRGTEAFF. The chain joins TRBV7-9 to TRBJ1-1; 9 nucleotides align to TRBD1. V shed 3 bases, J shed 4 bases, and the junction held 6 bases outside the gene matches. Germline CDR1 is SEHNR and CDR2 is FQNEAQ (reference sequence). This CDR3 has 15 residues.

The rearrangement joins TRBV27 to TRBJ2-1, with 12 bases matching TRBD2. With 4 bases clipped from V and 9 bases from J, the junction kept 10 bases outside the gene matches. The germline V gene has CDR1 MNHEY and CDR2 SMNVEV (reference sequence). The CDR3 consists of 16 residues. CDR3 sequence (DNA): TGTGCCAGCAGTTCTCCTAGCGGGAGGGCCCCGGGTGAGCAGTTCTTC. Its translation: CASSSPSGRAPGEQFF.

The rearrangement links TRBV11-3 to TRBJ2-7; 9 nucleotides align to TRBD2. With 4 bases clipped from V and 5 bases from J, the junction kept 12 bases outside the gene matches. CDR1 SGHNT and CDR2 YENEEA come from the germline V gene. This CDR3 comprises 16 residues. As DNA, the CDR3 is TGTGCCAGCAGCTCAAACAGCGGGGGGCGTTCCGACGAGCAGTACTTC. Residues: CASSSNSGGRSDEQYF.

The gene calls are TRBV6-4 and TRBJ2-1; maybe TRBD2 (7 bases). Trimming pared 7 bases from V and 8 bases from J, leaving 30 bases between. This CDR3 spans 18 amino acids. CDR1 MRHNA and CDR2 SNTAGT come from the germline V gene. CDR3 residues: CASKRVHDGGATLHEQFF. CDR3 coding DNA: TGTGCCAGCAAGCGGGTCCACGATGGGGGGGCCACTCTCCATGAGCAGTTCTTC.

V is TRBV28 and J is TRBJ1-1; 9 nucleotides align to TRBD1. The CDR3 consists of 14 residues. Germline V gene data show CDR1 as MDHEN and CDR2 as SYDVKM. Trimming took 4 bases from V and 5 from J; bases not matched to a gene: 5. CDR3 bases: TGTGCCAGCAGTTCCACAGGGGGCAGAACTGAAGCTTTCTTT. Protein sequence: CASSSTGGRTEAFF.

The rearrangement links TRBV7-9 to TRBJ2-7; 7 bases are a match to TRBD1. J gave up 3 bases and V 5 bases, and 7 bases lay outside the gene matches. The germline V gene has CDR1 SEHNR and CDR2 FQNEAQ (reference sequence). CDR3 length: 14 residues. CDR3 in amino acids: CASSEDRLFYEQYF. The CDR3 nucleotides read TGTGCCAGCAGCGAGGACAGGTTATTCTACGAGCAGTACTTC.

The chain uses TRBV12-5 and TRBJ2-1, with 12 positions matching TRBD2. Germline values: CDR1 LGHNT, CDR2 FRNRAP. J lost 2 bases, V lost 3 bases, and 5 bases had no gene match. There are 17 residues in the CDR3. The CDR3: CASGLTLAGGTYNEQFF. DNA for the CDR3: TGTGCTAGTGGTTTAACACTAGCGGGGGGAACCTACAATGAGCAGTTCTTC.

The CDR3 region is CASSEIAGGEEQFF. Here the CDR3 DNA reads TGCGCCAGCAGTGAGATAGCGGGAGGGGAGGAGCAGTTCTTC. The chain carries TRBV10-1 and TRBJ2-1; 11 bases fit TRBD2. This CDR3 is built from 14 residues. Germline CDR1 and CDR2: WNHNN and SYGVQD (reference sequence). J gave up 10 bases and V 2 bases, and 4 bases lay outside the gene matches.